Below are 16 T cell receptor beta chains sequenced from a single sample in a study of identical twins. TCRdb passed the 5' RACE reads through MiXCR, listing each CDR3 protein once. The sample has around 500,000 distinct CDR3 sequences; about 14% are singletons. The same data also contributed to another study, on yellow fever vaccine responses in identical twins.

Sequencing was done on a sample of CD4+ T cells sorted from blood. The receptor source for this set is a woman aged 18 to 35 in good health.

This clonotype turned up a few times. The CDR3 loop is CASRDRSSTDTQYF. The CDR3 nucleotides read TGTGCCAGCAGGGACCGATCTAGCACAGATACGCAGTATTTT. The chain carries TRBV5-4 and TRBJ2-3; no reliable D call. Germline loops: CDR1 SGHNT, CDR2 YYREEE (reference sequence). The V end was cut by 5 bases, the J end by 0 bases, with 10 bases between. The CDR3 is 14 residues long.

The V and J genes are TRBV19 and TRBJ1-6; weak D call: TRBD1 (6 bases). This CDR3 region has 14 residues. V was cut by 7 bases and J by 8 bases, with 15 bases left in between. CDR1 is LNHDA, CDR2 SQIVND, per germline (reference sequence). The CDR3 DNA follows: TGTGCCAGTACCCAGGGGCACGCTGATTCACCCCTCCACTTT. As protein: CASTQGHADSPLHF.

The chain couples TRBV28 to TRBJ2-3; 12 bases match TRBD2. The germline gives CDR1 MDHEN, CDR2 SYDVKM. The CDR3 has 17 residues. Germline trimming cut 6 bases from V and 1 base from J; bases unmatched to any gene: 8. The CDR3 region has the DNA TGTGCCAGCAGCCCTAGCGGGGGGGCCTCGGGCACAGATACGCAGTATTTT. The encoded protein is CASSPSGGASGTDTQYF.

The chain carries TRBV19 and TRBJ2-6, with 7 bases matching TRBD1. The V gene end was trimmed by 4 bases and the J gene end by 2 bases; junction bases not matched to a gene: 5. The CDR3 is 16 amino acids. Germline CDR1 is LNHDA and CDR2 is SQIVND (reference sequence). The CDR3 DNA reads as TGTGCCAGTAGTAAACAGGGGAATACTGGGGCCAACGTCCTGACTTTC. It encodes CASSKQGNTGANVLTF.

This clonotype came up once. The CDR3 sequence is CASRPGQGATGELFF. The CDR3 bases are TGTGCCAGCAGACCGGGACAGGGTGCCACCGGGGAGCTGTTTTTT. This chain connects TRBV6-1 to TRBJ2-2; 9 bases map to TRBD1. Germline V gene sequence: CDR1 MNHNS, CDR2 SASEGT. The V gene end was trimmed by 6 bases and the J gene end by 4 bases; junction bases not matched to a gene: 6. This CDR3 is 15 amino acids long.

This chain links TRBV11-2 with TRBJ2-5; D gene unclear. The CDR3 runs 14 residues. Trimming cost V 5 bases and J 2 bases, with 12 bases left between them. The germline CDR1 and CDR2 sequences are SGHAT and FQNNGV. CDR3 nucleotides: TGTGCCAGCAGCGCAAGTGGAGCGCAAGAGACCCAGTACTTC. Protein: CASSASGAQETQYF.

This clonotype was observed a single time. This chain connects TRBV3-1 to TRBJ2-2; TRBD2 matches at 7 bases. After removal of 7 bases from V and 0 bases from J, the junction contained 5 bases not matched to a gene. The CDR3 spans 15 residues. In germline, CDR1 is LGHDT, CDR2 YNNKEL (reference sequence). CDR3 residues: CASTMGGANTGELFF. The CDR3 DNA is TGTGCCAGCACCATGGGGGGGGCGAACACCGGGGAGCTGTTTTTT.

This clonotype showed up just a few times. The chain combines TRBV20-1 with TRBJ2-1; maybe TRBD2 (7 bases). V was shortened by 3 bases and J by 9 bases, with 15 bases between the two germline ends. From germline, CDR1 is DFQATT and CDR2 SNEGSKA (reference sequence). CDR3 length: 13 amino acids. CDR3 sequence (DNA): TGCAGTGCTAGCGGGGGGCCCGTGGGTGAGCAGTTCTTC. This codes for CSASGGPVGEQFF.

In this sample, this clonotype turned up a few times. This chain connects TRBV6-2 or TRBV6-3 to TRBJ2-3; D perhaps matches TRBD1 (5 bases). The CDR3 extends over 13 amino acids. Trimming shortened V by 4 bases and J by 3 bases, and 8 bases separated the two germline ends. Germline V gives CDR1 MNHEY, CDR2 SVGEGT. DNA of the CDR3: TGTGCCAGCAGTTGGCCAGGGACAGATACGCAGTATTTT. This sequence encodes CASSWPGTDTQYF.

This clonotype appeared a few times. The CDR3 is CASRGMARAITNTGELFF. The DNA of the CDR3 is TGCGCCAGCCGAGGAATGGCCAGGGCAATTACTAACACCGGGGAGCTGTTTTTT. The gene calls are TRBV10-2 and TRBJ2-2, with D perhaps TRBD1 (5 bases). Trimming cost V 8 bases and J 2 bases, with 24 bases left between them. Germline assignment: CDR1 WSHSY and CDR2 SAAADI. The CDR3 runs to 18 residues.

This clonotype showed up just a few times. The rearrangement links TRBV12-3 or TRBV12-4 to TRBJ2-7, with TRBD2 matching 10 bases. The CDR3 is made up of 14 amino acids. Trimming at V came to 6 bases and at J to 6 bases, leaving 8 bases not matched to a gene. The CDR3, as DNA: TGTGCCAGCAGGGATTCTAGCGGGAGCGGCGAGCAGTACTTC. This gives the protein CASRDSSGSGEQYF.

This clonotype occurred a few times. This sequence joins TRBV7-3 and TRBJ2-6; D ambiguous. The CDR3 is 17 amino acids. V was trimmed by 7 bases and J by 0 bases, leaving 16 bases between them. Germline-derived CDR1 and CDR2 are SGHTA and FQGTGA. The CDR3 nucleotides are TGTGCCAGCATCCTTAAGACGAGGAACTCTGGGGCCAACGTCCTGACTTTC. Translated: CASILKTRNSGANVLTF. Drawing the rest from reference TRBV7-3 and TRBJ2-6, the complete variable domain is GAGVSQTPSNKVTEKGKYVELRCDPISGHTALYWYRQSLGQGPEFLIYFQGTGAADDSGLPNDRFFAVRPEGSVSTLKIQRTERGDSAVYLCASILKTRNSGANVLTFGAGSRLTVL.

The genes are TRBV27 and TRBJ1-6; D remains unclear. Trimming stripped 5 bases from V and 0 bases from J, with 5 bases between. Germline V gives CDR1 MNHEY, CDR2 SMNVEV (reference sequence). The CDR3 extends over 14 amino acids. CDR3: CASSPRSYNSPLHF. In DNA form, the CDR3 reads TGTGCCAGCAGTCCCCGCTCCTATAATTCACCCCTCCACTTT.

This clonotype was counted between two and nine times. This chain links TRBV19 with TRBJ1-2, with D hard to call. The germline CDR1 and CDR2 sequences are LNHDA and SQIVND (reference sequence). Trimming removed 3 bases from V and 4 bases from J, with 15 bases in between. The length of the CDR3 is 15 residues. DNA for the CDR3: TGTGCCAGTAGTATTTCTCCAGTCGCGGTCTATGGCTACACCTTC. This encodes CASSISPVAVYGYTF.

V gene TRBV2 combines with J gene TRBJ2-2; D ambiguous. The germline V gene encodes CDR1 SNHLY and CDR2 FYNNEI. V lost 7 bases and J lost 1, with 10 bases in between. The CDR3 sequence is 14 residues long. DNA of the CDR3: TGTGCCAGCATCGCAGAAATGAACACCGGGGAGCTGTTTTTT. It translates to CASIAEMNTGELFF.

This clonotype turned up a few times. CDR3 coding DNA: TGTGCCAGCAGCCAAGATGGGGTAACCTATGGCTACACCTTC. Its protein is CASSQDGVTYGYTF. The chain links TRBV3-1 to TRBJ1-2; D remains unclear. CDR1 LGHDT and CDR2 YNNKEL come from the germline V gene (reference sequence). V was cut by 0 bases and J by 4 bases, with 9 bases left in between. This CDR3 spans 14 amino acids.